These 22 T cell receptor beta chains were sequenced from one sample in a study of blood T cell repertoires in COVID-19. The data were produced by immunoSEQ multiplex PCR, yet TCRdb's version contains in-frame clones alone and is incomplete. This table holds around 100,000 clones, about 82% found once. Source material: peripheral blood. These receptors all come from a man between 45 and 60 years old with active or convalescent COVID-19.

This chain links TRBV7-9 with TRBJ2-5; 10 bases match TRBD1. V shed 4 bases and J 5 bases; nucleotides not matched to a gene: 4. CDR3 length: 14 residues. Germline lookup yields CDR1 SEHNR and CDR2 FQNEAQ (reference sequence). CDR3 sequence reads: CASSSTGGDETQYF. The CDR3 DNA reads TGTGCCAGCAGCTCGACAGGGGGCGATGAGACCCAGTACTTC.

The rearrangement joins TRBV15 to TRBJ2-5; 7 bases map to TRBD1. Germline-derived CDR1 and CDR2 are LNHNV and YYDKDF (reference sequence). Losses at the gene ends were 1 base for V and 0 bases for J; bases not matched to a gene: 8. This CDR3 contains 17 residues. The CDR3 coding sequence is TGTGCCACCAGCAGAGGACAGGGTGCGGGTGACCAAGAGACCCAGTACTTC. Residues: CATSRGQGAGDQETQYF.

The chain is built from TRBV7-9 and TRBJ2-7, with TRBD2 matching over 8 bases. Germline V gives CDR1 SEHNR, CDR2 FQNEAQ (reference sequence). With V trimmed by 5 bases and J by 4 bases, 7 bases remained unmatched. The CDR3 sequence is 14 residues long. CDR3 coding DNA: TGTGCCAGCAGCGAGCGGGAGTTTCTGTACGAGCAGTACTTC. Encoded protein: CASSEREFLYEQYF.

This clone came up once. V and J are TRBV7-8 and TRBJ2-2; 10 positions agree with TRBD2. Germline loops: CDR1 SGHVS, CDR2 FQNEAQ. CDR3 size: 14 residues. The ends lost 8 bases at V and 6 bases at J; junction bases unmatched: 6. This chain's CDR3 is CASAGLAGAGELFF. CDR3 sequence (DNA): TGTGCCAGCGCCGGGCTAGCGGGAGCCGGGGAGCTGTTTTTT.

The chain links TRBV29-1 to TRBJ2-7; the D gene is possibly TRBD2 (6 bases). This CDR3 is built from 14 residues. Germline loops: CDR1 SQVTM, CDR2 ANQGSEA. Trimming stripped 4 bases from V and 4 bases from J, with 17 bases between. Here the CDR3 DNA reads TGCAGCGTTGGGCGGGGAACGGGGAATTACGAGCAGTACTTC. It yields the protein CSVGRGTGNYEQYF.

The chain joins TRBV7-2 to TRBJ1-2, with D tentatively TRBD1 (5 bases). The germline V gene encodes CDR1 SGHTA and CDR2 FQGNSA. This CDR3 is 13 amino acids long. Between the trimmed V and J ends, which lost 1 base and 7 bases, there was a span of 10 bases. Written as DNA, the CDR3 is TGTGCCAGCAGCTTAGGAGGGGAGGTTGGCTACACCTTC. Translation gives CASSLGGEVGYTF.

V is TRBV10-3 and J is TRBJ1-5; no clear D gene. The CDR3 spans 15 residues. Germline V gene sequence: CDR1 ENHRY, CDR2 SYGVKD. V was clipped by 6 bases and J by 2 bases, with 14 bases between them. The CDR3 spells CAISLDNVGNQPQHF. The CDR3 DNA reads as TGTGCCATCAGCCTCGACAACGTCGGCAATCAGCCCCAGCATTTT.

The rearrangement joins TRBV11-3 to TRBJ2-2; TRBD2 matches 11 bases. CDR3 size: 17 residues. The V and J ends lost 4 bases and 8 bases, in that order; junction bases with no gene match: 12. The V gene's germline CDR1 is SGHNT and CDR2 YENEEA. CDR3 DNA sequence: TGTGCCAGCAGCTCCGGGACTAGCGGTTTAATGGGGGGGGAGCTGTTTTTT. As protein: CASSSGTSGLMGGELFF.

The V call is TRBV13, the J call TRBJ2-7, with D perhaps matching TRBD2 (6 bases). CDR1 and CDR2 from the germline V gene are PRHDT and FYEKMQ (reference sequence). This CDR3 has 15 amino acids. The germline V and J ends were trimmed by 8 bases and 4 bases, with 21 bases remaining between them. The CDR3 here is CASGTWGEEGYEQYF. CDR3 sequence (DNA): TGTGCCAGCGGAACGTGGGGGGAAGAGGGATACGAGCAGTACTTC.

The rearrangement links TRBV21-1 to TRBJ2-3; no DNA check was done on the table's D call, TRBD2. TRBV21-1 is given as a pseudogene. The CDR3 covers 15 residues. CDR3 bases: TGTGCCAGCAGCATTGAGCGGGGACCCACAGATACGCAGTATTTT. Protein: CASSIERGPTDTQYF.

The CDR3 reads CATSDPGQGDTEAFF. CDR3 bases: TGTGCCACCAGTGACCCGGGACAGGGGGACACTGAAGCTTTCTTT. This chain uses TRBV24-1 with TRBJ1-1, with 11 bases lining up with TRBD1. The V gene's germline CDR1 is KGHDR and CDR2 SFDVKD. Trimming cost V 4 bases and J 3 bases; bases outside gene matches: 3. This CDR3 spans 15 amino acids.

Here the CDR3 reads CASSEQGFLYEQYF. The DNA for the CDR3 is TGTGCCAGCAGTGAACAGGGCTTCCTCTACGAGCAGTACTTC. The gene calls are TRBV6-1 and TRBJ2-7; tentatively, D is TRBD1 (5 bases). The germline V gene encodes CDR1 MNHNS and CDR2 SASEGT. V lost 2 bases and J lost 3, with 11 bases in between. The CDR3 contains 14 residues.

The rearrangement uses TRBV5-4 and TRBJ2-2, with TRBD2 matching 8 bases. CDR3 length: 15 amino acids. V lost 5 bases to trimming and J lost 5 bases; unmatched junction nucleotides: 8. CDR1 SGHNT and CDR2 YYREEE come from the germline V gene (reference sequence). The CDR3 coding sequence is TGTGCCAGCAGGGTCAGCGGGAGTGATACCGGGGAGCTGTTTTTT. Its protein product is CASRVSGSDTGELFF.

The rearrangement links TRBV27 to TRBJ1-2; D not resolved. Germline V gene lookup returns CDR1 MNHEY and CDR2 SMNVEV (reference sequence). V was clipped by 10 bases and J by 3 bases, with 12 bases between them. CDR3 length: 12 amino acids. The CDR3 bases are TGTGCCACCTCCGGGTCCTACTATGGCTACACCTTC. It translates to CATSGSYYGYTF.

The rearrangement joins TRBV5-6 to TRBJ2-2, with 7 positions matching TRBD2. Germline V gene sequence: CDR1 SGHDT, CDR2 YYEEEE. J was trimmed by 6 bases and V by 0 bases; bases with no gene match: 8. This CDR3 is built from 16 residues. This chain's CDR3 is CASSLARREKAGELFF. The CDR3 DNA is TGTGCCAGCAGCTTGGCAAGGCGGGAGAAGGCCGGGGAGCTGTTTTTT.

The CDR3 loop reads CASSSGTSVDEQYF. The CDR3 DNA reads as TGTGCCAGCTCATCCGGGACTAGCGTCGACGAGCAGTACTTC. The chain is built from TRBV18 and TRBJ2-7, with 10 nucleotides matching TRBD2. The V gene end was trimmed by 5 bases and the J gene end by 5 bases; junction bases not matched to a gene: 6. The CDR3 runs to 14 residues. Germline CDR1 and CDR2: KGHSH and LQKENI.

The chain uses TRBV21-1 and TRBJ2-7; TRBD2, as called in the table, went unchecked against the DNA. TRBV21-1 is a listed pseudogene. The CDR3 contains 16 residues. This chain's CDR3 is CASSTDQTLHGGEQYF. CDR3 sequence (DNA): TGTGCCAGCAGCACAGACCAAACATTACACGGGGGCGAGCAGTACTTC.

A few counts support this clone. The chain recombines TRBV20-1 with TRBJ1-5; D unclear. CDR3 size: 15 residues. The germline V and J ends were trimmed by 3 bases and 2 bases, with 14 bases remaining between them. Germline CDR1 reads DFQATT; CDR2 reads SNEGSKA (reference sequence). The CDR3 is CSASKARGGNQPQHF. CDR3 nucleotides: TGCAGTGCTAGTAAGGCCCGTGGAGGCAATCAGCCCCAGCATTTT.

The CDR3 region is CASSSFFFPGTGLHGYTF. CDR3 coding DNA: TGCGCCAGCAGTTCCTTTTTCTTCCCCGGGACAGGGTTGCATGGCTACACCTTC. This chain joins TRBV23-1 and TRBJ1-2, with 9 bases aligning to TRBD1. TRBV23-1 is recorded as an ORF, its role being uncertain. The CDR3 extends over 18 amino acids. The trim removed 5 bases at V and 6 bases at J, leaving 19 bases unmatched.

The chain combines TRBV19 with TRBJ2-1; no definite D call. Germline V gives CDR1 LNHDA, CDR2 SQIVND (reference sequence). The CDR3 is 14 residues long. Trimming cost V 5 bases and J 3 bases, with 11 bases left between them. CDR3 bases: TGTGCCAGTAGTCCAGAGGAGAGCTACAATGAGCAGTTCTTC. Protein sequence: CASSPEESYNEQFF.

The chain recombines TRBV6-5 with TRBJ1-1, with 11 bases aligning to TRBD1. CDR3 length: 14 amino acids. Germline V gene lookup returns CDR1 MNHEY and CDR2 SVGAGI. With 6 bases clipped from V and 11 bases from J, the junction kept 11 bases outside the gene matches. CDR3: CASSPNGQGALAFF. CDR3 in DNA: TGTGCCAGCAGCCCCAACGGACAGGGGGCGTTGGCTTTCTTT.

The chain carries TRBV6-5 and TRBJ1-2; D gene uncertain. Germline loops: CDR1 MNHEY, CDR2 SVGAGI. The ends were cut back, 6 bases at V and 7 bases at J, with 9 bases in the middle. The CDR3 runs 11 residues. In nucleotides, the CDR3 is TGTGCCAGCAGCGCGAACAGTGGCTACACCTTC. As protein: CASSANSGYTF.